This record looks at one T cell receptor beta chain sequence and its context. This clonotype was detected only a few times. No antigen is known for it. Within one base of it there is no much larger clone, and no base qualities were kept. The sample belongs to a study of T cells after yellow fever vaccination (dated by TCRdb to about 2019). Some background on the complete study: Libraries from fractions with low cell numbers were prepared with the SMART-Seq v4 Ultra Low Input RNA kit. To track T-cell clones before and after primary and booster YFV17D yellow fever vaccination, bulk TCR alpha and beta repertoires were sequenced longitudinally. Two healthy male donors made up the cohort, one aged 18 to 30 years and the other aged 30 to 39 years. Bulk PBMC replicates and cell subsets were isolated from blood drawn at multiple timepoints before and after both primary and secondary immunization.

What the research found in general, with its limitations: A small fraction of clonotypes appeared in both the CD4 and CD8 compartments, likely as a result of convergent recombination. After the booster, most clones that had expanded after primary vaccination were detected again (around 97% of CD4 and around 88% of CD8), suggesting broad maintenance of memory. Because abundant contaminating clonotypes from the bulk population could be contained in FACS-sorted repertoires, computational filtering was required. The secondary T-cell response was weaker than the primary response but faster, peaking on day 5 instead of day 15. Because only two donors were included in the study, the extent to which the findings can be generalized is limited.

Its CDR3 holds 15 amino acids, cysteine through phenylalanine. Of all the DNA, just the CDR3 is kept, 45 bases in frame from base 1. CDR1 SGHTA and CDR2 FQGNSA are derived from the germline V gene. V loses 5 bases, J loses 6 bases, and the germline ends lie 16 bases apart. The sample's treatment or condition, from its label and the paper: live attenuated yellow fever vaccine strain. PBMCs were isolated from peripheral blood using a standard Ficoll-Paque protocol. CD4 and CD8 T-cell fractions were isolated with Dynabeads CD4 and CD8 positive selection kits. RNA was extracted with TriZol from bulk PBMCs, CD4 and CD8 fractions, and dextramer-positive and dextramer-negative fractions. Synthesis of TCR cDNA relied on 5'RACE template switching, a step that introduced a universal primer site along with unique molecular identifiers. Priming for cDNA synthesis came from both the TCR alpha and TCR beta constant segments. Library amplification used two PCR steps, and the second PCR step added sample barcodes and sequencing adapters. Libraries were sequenced on Illumina HiSeq 2500 (2x100 bp) or NovaSeq (2x150 bp). On the study's bioinformatics: MIGEC handled demultiplexing of reads and collapsing into UMI consensus sequences, while MiXCR performed V(D)J alignment. Vaccine-responding clonotypes were identified with edgeR using replicate PBMC samples, with FDR below 0.01 and a log2 fold change above 5 up to day 15 being required. Bulk clonotypes were assigned CD4 or CD8 identity according to which sequenced CD4 or CD8 repertoire held them at higher abundance. TCRdb reanalyzed the raw reads on its own, using fastp at Q25 for trimming and MiXCR for clone calling, and kept in-frame beta chains. Merged by CDR3 protein, the rows form single entries marked with the most common genes and DNA. These V and J calls rely on TCRdb rather than the paper's analysis. The sample table holds around 120,000 distinct CDR3 sequences, of which more than 5.5% were seen once. The ten largest clones add up to approximately 2.7% of the sample.

This material consisted of CD4+ T cells sorted from PBMCs, taken roughly seven weeks after the first yellow fever vaccination. The V and J segments used are TRBV7-2 and TRBJ1-4; the D gene is perhaps TRBD1, from 6 matching bases. The source is a man aged 18 to 30 who received the YFV17D yellow fever vaccine. The nucleotides are TGTGCCAGCAGCGTAGTGGGGGGGCGTCATGAAAAACTGTTTTTT. Its product reads: CASSVVGGRHEKLFF.